The clone carrying this T cell receptor (beta chain) was detected ten times or more. The target antigen is unknown. Genomic DNA provided the template from which TCR beta VDJ and CDR3 profiles were obtained. One entry per CDR3 protein, called by TCRdb with MiXCR from the reads. The data contain about 190,000 distinct CDR3 sequences, roughly 56% of them singletons. The record originates from a study of CD8+CD57+ T cells in acquired aplastic anemia. Findings and caveats of the study: Patients versus controls showed no significant CD8+ Simpson's diversity difference.

The CDR3 covers 14 residues. The germline gives CDR1 MDHEN, CDR2 SYDVKM. Trimming left V 7 bases short and J 3 bases short, with 15 bases between. The sequenced sample was sorted CD4+, CD8+, or CD8+CD57+ T cells (not recorded which) from PBMCs. The receptor's source is a human donor in good health, serving as a control. The chain recombines TRBV28 with TRBJ1-1; no clear D. CDR3 loop: CASTLRGVDTEAFF. In DNA form, the CDR3 reads TGTGCCAGCACCCTCCGCGGAGTGGACACTGAAGCTTTCTTT.